This T cell receptor beta chain came from a study of T cell responses to AZD1222 COVID-19 vaccine. This CDR3 is 14 amino acids long. The J segment lost 3 bases and the V segment lost 6 bases, leaving 7 bases of the junction unmatched. Germline CDR1 SNHLY, CDR2 FYNNEI. The protocol was immunoSEQ multiplex PCR, while the TCRdb copy is restricted to in-frame clones and leaves out a portion. Here the sample spans some 140,000 clones, around 92% being singletons. The genes are TRBV2 and TRBJ1-2; 7 nucleotides agree with TRBD1. This TCR was sampled from an adult in good health. This material consisted of peripheral blood, taken on day 0 of AZD1222 vaccination. The CDR3 protein is CASRGDSDYYGYTF. CDR3 nucleotides: TGTGCCAGCAGGGGGGACAGTGACTACTATGGCTACACCTTC.